A single sample gave rise to the 31 T cell receptor beta chains below, sequenced in a study of CD8 T cells in ankylosing spondylitis. In TCRdb, the 5' RACE reads were re-called with MiXCR into one record per CDR3 protein. The profile covers roughly 91,000 distinct CDR3 sequences, with roughly 8.3% appearing a single time and 9.9% taken by the ten largest. Source material: blood, either unsorted or a sorted T cell fraction (not recorded which). The receptors originated from a male donor with ankylosing spondylitis or in good health (not recorded which).

This clonotype has a count of ten or more. This CDR3 reads CASSYGDMNTEAFF. CDR3 sequence (DNA): TGTGCCAGCAGTTACGGAGACATGAACACTGAAGCTTTCTTT. The chain employs TRBV6-5 and TRBJ1-1; unclear D gene. This CDR3 region has 14 residues. Germline V lookup: CDR1 MNHEY, CDR2 SVGAGI. Deletions cut 2 bases from V and 0 bases from J, with 7 bases between.

This clonotype was seen ten or more times. V and J are TRBV5-1 and TRBJ2-2; D is unresolved. The CDR3 totals 14 residues. CDR1 is SGHRS, CDR2 YFSETQ, per germline. V was shortened by 4 bases and J by 4 bases, with 11 bases between the two germline ends. The chain's CDR3 is CASSPTSPTGELFF. CDR3 coding DNA: TGCGCCAGCAGCCCGACTTCACCCACCGGGGAGCTGTTTTTT. Combining the CDR3 with reference TRBV5-1 and TRBJ2-2 gives the whole variable domain KAGVTQTPRYLIKTRGQQVTLSCSPISGHRSVSWYQQTPGQGLQFLFEYFSETQRNKGNFPGRFSGRQFSNSRSEMNVSTLELGDSALYLCASSPTSPTGELFFGEGSRLTVL.

The sample holds many counts of this clonotype. The CDR3 reads CAISESRGDRYTF. The CDR3 DNA is TGTGCCATCAGTGAGTCCAGGGGAGATCGCTACACCTTC. This chain links TRBV10-3 with TRBJ1-2; a possible D gene is TRBD1 (6 bases). Trimming pared 0 bases from V and 9 bases from J, leaving 11 bases between. There are 13 residues in the CDR3. Germline CDR1 ENHRY, CDR2 SYGVKD.

This clonotype was found many times. This chain joins TRBV5-1 and TRBJ2-7; D unresolved. Trimming removed 1 base at V and 5 bases at J, with 13 bases between. Germline-derived CDR1 and CDR2 are SGHRS and YFSETQ. The CDR3 is 14 residues long. CDR3 sequence reads: CASSLLESRNEQYF. The CDR3 bases are TGCGCCAGCAGCTTGTTAGAGTCTCGGAACGAGCAGTACTTC.

This clonotype has ten or more counts. The chain employs TRBV10-3 and TRBJ2-5, with a weak D call TRBD2 (5 bases). CDR1 is ENHRY and CDR2 is SYGVKD in the germline V gene. The length of the CDR3 is 13 residues. V was trimmed by 2 bases and J by 6 bases, leaving 10 bases between them. CDR3: CAISEERDKTQYF. The CDR3 DNA reads as TGTGCCATCAGTGAGGAGAGGGATAAGACCCAGTACTTC.

On this clonotype itself: A much larger clone differs from this one at a single base, so this may be a read error. CDR3 DNA: TGTGCCAGCAGCCCCCGTCGTCGGGATTACAATGAGCAGTTCTTC. This codes for CASSPRRRDYNEQFF. The chain has TRBV7-6 and TRBJ2-1; possible D gene TRBD2, 5 bases. Germline-derived CDR1 and CDR2 are SGHVS and FNYEAQ. The V and J ends lost 5 bases and 4 bases respectively, with 15 bases between them. This CDR3 has 15 amino acids.

In its sample, this clonotype was seen many times. The chain combines TRBV7-6 with TRBJ2-7; D uncertain. Germline CDR1 and CDR2: SGHVS and FNYEAQ. V was shortened by 1 base and J by 0 bases, with 10 bases between the two germline ends. The CDR3 is 15 amino acids. The CDR3 sequence: CASSLVSTGSYEQYF. The CDR3 nucleotides read TGTGCCAGCAGCTTAGTTTCAACTGGCTCCTACGAGCAGTACTTC.

J is TRBJ2-2 and V is TRBV13; 7 bases map to TRBD2. V was clipped by 5 bases and J by 2 bases; unmatched bases: 11. This CDR3 comprises 17 residues. Per the germline V gene, CDR1 is PRHDT and CDR2 is FYEKMQ (reference sequence). The CDR3, as DNA: TGTGCCAGCAGCACGTCGCAAGCGGGACCTAACACCGGGGAGCTGTTTTTT. Protein product: CASSTSQAGPNTGELFF.

This chain uses TRBV7-2 with TRBJ2-7; perhaps TRBD2 as D (6 bases). In germline, CDR1 is SGHTA, CDR2 FQGNSA. The CDR3 is made up of 14 amino acids. Trimming shortened V by 2 bases and J by 3 bases, and 11 bases separated the two germline ends. The CDR3 region is CASSLPGVVYEQYF. The CDR3 bases are TGTGCCAGCAGCTTACCGGGGGTTGTCTACGAGCAGTACTTC.

This clonotype occurred many times. The rearrangement uses TRBV7-2 and TRBJ2-1; tentative D call: TRBD2 (6 bases). Deletions cut 8 bases from V and 3 bases from J, with 17 bases between. This CDR3 has 15 amino acids. Germline CDR1 and CDR2: SGHTA and FQGNSA. The CDR3 region is CASLLGGTLYNEQFF. The DNA for the CDR3 is TGTGCCAGCCTGCTTGGCGGGACCCTCTACAATGAGCAGTTCTTC.

The J gene is TRBJ2-1, the V gene TRBV6-5, with D possibly matching TRBD2 (6 bases). Germline V lookup: CDR1 MNHEY, CDR2 SVGAGI. Deletions cut 8 bases from V and 9 bases from J, with 14 bases between. CDR3 length equals 12 residues. The CDR3 nucleotides are TGTGCCAGCTACGGGCGGGGCGGTGAGCAGTTCTTC. This translates into CASYGRGGEQFF.

In this sample, this clonotype turned up many times. The chain joins TRBV5-5 to TRBJ1-1, with TRBD1 as a possible D gene (6 bases). The CDR3 covers 15 residues. Trimming removed 2 bases at V and 1 base at J, with 12 bases between. Germline lookup yields CDR1 SGHKS and CDR2 YYEKEE (reference sequence). The CDR3 nucleotides read TGTGCCAGCAGCTTTGACGGACAGTCGAACACTGAAGCTTTCTTT. Amino acids: CASSFDGQSNTEAFF.

This clonotype showed up many times. This chain uses TRBV5-1 with TRBJ2-7; D unresolved. Between the trimmed V and J ends, which lost 2 bases and 5 bases, there was a span of 17 bases. The CDR3 length is 15 residues. CDR1 is SGHRS and CDR2 is YFSETQ in the germline V gene. The CDR3 sequence is CASSFSPGSRDEQYF. The CDR3 DNA reads as TGCGCCAGCAGCTTTTCTCCAGGTTCGCGAGACGAGCAGTACTTC. Full variable domain (remainder filled in from reference TRBV5-1 and TRBJ2-7): KAGVTQTPRYLIKTRGQQVTLSCSPISGHRSVSWYQQTPGQGLQFLFEYFSETQRNKGNFPGRFSGRQFSNSRSEMNVSTLELGDSALYLCASSFSPGSRDEQYFGPGTRLTVT.

This clonotype was recorded many times. This chain uses TRBV29-1 with TRBJ1-1, with unresolved D. The V and J ends lost 0 bases and 8 bases respectively, with 13 bases between them. The CDR3 contains 13 residues. The germline gives CDR1 SQVTM, CDR2 ANQGSEA. CDR3 DNA: TGCAGCGTTGAAGATTCTCGGCGGGAGGAAGCTTTCTTT. Encoded protein: CSVEDSRREEAFF. The full variable domain, rest sourced from reference TRBV29-1 and TRBJ1-1, is SAVISQKPSRDICQRGTSLTIQCQVDSQVTMMFWYRQQPGQSLTLIATANQGSEATYESGFVIDKFPISRPNLTFSTLTVSNMSPEDSSIYLCSVEDSRREEAFFGQGTRLTVV.

Many counts were recorded for this clonotype. The rearrangement links TRBV6-5 to TRBJ2-3; 8 bases map to TRBD2. This CDR3 is 16 amino acids long. V shed 4 bases and J 1 base; nucleotides not matched to a gene: 7. The germline gives CDR1 MNHEY, CDR2 SVGAGI. The CDR3 here is CASSFRGGWGTDTQYF. The CDR3, as DNA: TGTGCCAGCAGTTTTCGGGGGGGCTGGGGCACAGATACGCAGTATTTT.

This clonotype came up many times. The V and J genes are TRBV5-1 and TRBJ2-3, with 11 bases lining up with TRBD2. Unmatched junction bases numbered 6, after V lost 7 bases and J lost 2 bases. The germline gives CDR1 SGHRS, CDR2 YFSETQ. The CDR3 totals 15 residues. CDR3 residues: CASGPGLADTDTQYF. In nucleotides, the CDR3 is TGCGCCAGCGGACCGGGACTAGCGGACACAGATACGCAGTATTTT.

This clonotype was seen at least ten times. The chain is built from TRBV20-1 and TRBJ1-2; TRBD1 might be the D (6 bases). CDR1 and CDR2 (germline): DFQATT, SNEGSKA (reference sequence). The CDR3 runs 12 residues. The CDR3 reads CSGGPGAYGYTF. CDR3 bases: TGCTCGGGGGGTCCAGGGGCCTATGGCTACACCTTC.

In its sample, this clonotype was seen many times. This chain connects TRBV7-8 to TRBJ1-1; no reliable D call. The V end lost 8 bases, the J end lost 0 bases, and 7 bases lay between the germline ends. Germline V gene data show CDR1 as SGHVS and CDR2 as FQNEAQ. This CDR3 region has 12 residues. DNA for the CDR3: TGTGCCAGCTTAGCCTTGAACACTGAAGCTTTCTTT. This gives the protein CASLALNTEAFF.

This clonotype was recorded many times. The rearrangement uses TRBV6-2 or TRBV6-3 and TRBJ1-1, with D possibly matching TRBD1 (6 bases). CDR1 is MNHEY and CDR2 is SVGEGT in the germline V gene. V lost 6 bases and J lost 6, with 14 bases in between. The CDR3 sequence is 13 residues long. CDR3 region: CASSQQGIAEAFF. CDR3 DNA sequence: TGTGCCAGCAGCCAACAGGGAATTGCTGAAGCTTTCTTT.

This clonotype was seen repeatedly, ten times or more. V and J are TRBV7-3 and TRBJ2-1, with TRBD2 identical over 8 bases. J lost 5 bases, V lost 2 bases, and 2 bases had no gene match. The CDR3 sequence is 14 residues long. Germline CDR1 reads SGHTA; CDR2 reads FQGTGA. The CDR3 reads CASSLLAGNNEQFF. CDR3 coding DNA: TGTGCCAGCAGCTTATTAGCGGGGAACAATGAGCAGTTCTTC.

The table lists this clonotype with a few counts. The chain carries TRBV6-1 and TRBJ2-7, with no clear D. The length of the CDR3 is 11 residues. Germline CDR1 is MNHNS and CDR2 is SASEGT. V lost 6 bases, J lost 3 bases, and 6 bases lay in between. CDR3 sequence: CASSSFYEQYF. CDR3 in DNA: TGTGCCAGCAGCTCTTTCTACGAGCAGTACTTC.

At least ten counts were recorded for this clonotype. CDR3 bases: TGTGCAAGTTCCCTGGGGGGAAGAGGTGGCTACACCTTC. Translation gives CASSLGGRGGYTF. V usage is TRBV10-3 and J usage is TRBJ1-2, with D maybe TRBD1 (5 bases). Looked up from germline, CDR1 is ENHRY and CDR2 is SYGVKD. The CDR3 length is 13 residues.

This clonotype was counted at least ten times. The gene calls are TRBV4-3 and TRBJ1-3, with D possibly TRBD1 on 5 matching bases. CDR1 LGHNA and CDR2 YSLEER come from the germline V gene. Trimming shortened V by 1 base and J by 4 bases, and 8 bases separated the two germline ends. The CDR3 sequence is 14 residues long. CDR3 amino acids: CASSQVRDGNTIYF. The CDR3 DNA follows: TGCGCCAGCAGCCAAGTCAGGGACGGAAACACCATATATTTT.

This clonotype has ten or more counts. The chain uses TRBV5-5 and TRBJ1-5; D ambiguous. This CDR3 comprises 14 residues. The germline V and J ends were trimmed by 0 bases and 3 bases, with 7 bases remaining between them. Germline V gene lookup returns CDR1 SGHKS and CDR2 YYEKEE (reference sequence). CDR3 nucleotide sequence: TGTGCCAGCAGCTTGGCCGCGACCAATCAGCCCCAGCATTTT. The encoded protein is CASSLAATNQPQHF.

In this sample, this clonotype turned up many times. The J gene is TRBJ2-5, the V gene TRBV29-1; D uncertain. Germline CDR1 is SQVTM and CDR2 is ANQGSEA. The length of the CDR3 is 13 residues. The germline V and J ends were trimmed by 0 bases and 3 bases, with 8 bases remaining between them. The CDR3 DNA sequence: TGCAGCGTTGAAGATCTTGGGGAAGAGACCCAGTACTTC. It encodes CSVEDLGEETQYF.

This clonotype has a count of ten or more. This chain uses TRBV14 with TRBJ2-7, with D hard to call. V shed 0 bases and J shed 2 bases, with 8 bases lying between them. Germline values: CDR1 SGHDN, CDR2 FVKESK. The CDR3 length is 14 residues. CDR3 loop: CASSQEGHAYEQYF. The CDR3, as DNA: TGTGCCAGCAGCCAAGAAGGGCATGCCTACGAGCAGTACTTC. The full variable domain, its missing parts supplied by reference TRBV14 and TRBJ2-7, is EAGVTQFPSHSVIEKGQTVTLRCDPISGHDNLYWYRRVMGKEIKFLLHFVKESKQDESGMPNNRFLAERTGGTYSTLKVQPAELEDSGVYFCASSQEGHAYEQYFGPGTRLTVT.

This clonotype was seen only a few times. This chain joins TRBV20-1 and TRBJ2-1; D gene ambiguous. Per the germline V gene, CDR1 is DFQATT and CDR2 is SNEGSKA (reference sequence). This CDR3 comprises 15 residues. The V and J ends lost 0 bases and 0 bases respectively, with 9 bases between them. The CDR3 sequence: CSARDRSSSYNEQFF. CDR3 bases: TGCAGTGCTAGAGACAGGTCAAGCTCCTACAATGAGCAGTTCTTC.

This clonotype occurred many times. The chain has TRBV29-1 and TRBJ2-1, with 7 bases identical to TRBD1. Germline V gene data show CDR1 as SQVTM and CDR2 as ANQGSEA. CDR3 length: 13 amino acids. V lost 4 bases to trimming and J lost 8 bases; unmatched junction nucleotides: 8. The CDR3 DNA sequence: TGCAGCGTTGTTCGCTCAGGGGGATATGAGCAGTTCTTC. Its translation: CSVVRSGGYEQFF.

The chain is built from TRBV10-3 and TRBJ1-1, with TRBD1 matching over 10 bases. Germline trimming cut 11 bases from V and 4 bases from J; bases unmatched to any gene: 7. CDR1 is ENHRY and CDR2 is SYGVKD in the germline V gene. This CDR3 is built from 13 residues. CDR3 coding DNA: TGTGCCGCTGGAGGGGACAGGGGCACTGAAGCTTTCTTT. This sequence encodes CAAGGDRGTEAFF.

A few counts support this clonotype. The rearrangement uses TRBV30 and TRBJ2-3; perhaps TRBD2 as D (6 bases). The CDR3 contains 15 residues. Germline V gene lookup returns CDR1 GTSNPN and CDR2 SVGIG (reference sequence). Trimming left V 2 bases short and J 9 bases short, with 21 bases between. CDR3 sequence: CAWSFGGTAKGTQYF. As DNA, the CDR3 is TGTGCCTGGAGTTTTGGCGGGACGGCCAAGGGCACGCAGTATTTT.

The chain combines TRBV4-3 with TRBJ1-2; D is ambiguous. Germline loops: CDR1 LGHNA, CDR2 YSLEER. Trimming removed 1 base at V and 5 bases at J, with 8 bases between. This CDR3 has 13 amino acids. CDR3 protein: CASSQVGGYGYTF. The CDR3 bases are TGCGCCAGCAGCCAAGTAGGAGGTTATGGCTACACCTTC.